A selection of T cell receptor beta chains follows, all from one sample in a study of tumor and adjacent non-tumor tissue in lung cancer. A single record per CDR3 protein comes from TCRdb applying MiXCR to the multiplex PCR reads. The repertoire includes 200,000 or so distinct CDR3 sequences, roughly 70% of them detected once, and under 30% sits in the top ten. Material for sequencing was lung tumor tissue. The receptors here all came from a man between 60 and 75 years old with non-small cell lung cancer. The CDR3 runs from the conserved cysteine through the conserved F or W. The order of the fields is D gene, V gene, clone size, J gene, CDR3 protein, CDR3 DNA. The D gene is left open where the match is weak. Not every row has a clone size; where given, it reads once, few, many or a size class.

>TRBD1|TRBV19|-|TRBJ1-2
CASSLNNRGLYGYTF
TGTGCCAGTAGCCTAAACAACAGGGGGTTGTATGGCTACACCTTC
>-|TRBV29-1|many|TRBJ1-1
CSVDRPERTEAFF
TGCAGCGTTGATCGGCCGGAGCGCACTGAAGCTTTCTTT
>-|TRBV20-1|-|TRBJ2-5
CCARVVETQYF
TGCTGTGCTAGAGTCGTGGAGACCCAGTACTTC
>-|TRBV20-1|-|TRBJ2-3
CSTWGKGRGGTDTQYF
TGCAGTACTTGGGGGAAGGGACGAGGGGGCACAGATACGCAGTATTTT
>-|TRBV29-1|-|TRBJ2-5
CSVAALVEIQYF
TGCAGCGTCGCCGCCCTTGTTGAGATCCAGTACTTC
>TRBD2|TRBV24-1|once|TRBJ2-1
CATSESSGPHTIDQFF
TGTGCCACCAGTGAGTCTAGCGGACCTCACACCATTGATCAGTTCTTC
>TRBD2|TRBV20-1|few|TRBJ2-1
CSAPTSGGYNEQFF
TGCAGTGCTCCGACTAGCGGGGGCTACAATGAGCAGTTCTTC
>-|TRBV11-2|-|TRBJ2-5
CTSSLSWGLETQYF
TGTACCAGCAGCTTGAGTTGGGGATTAGAGACCCAGTACTTC
>TRBD2|TRBV6-5|many|TRBJ2-1
CASSRLWSGRGDEQFF
TGTGCCAGCAGTCGCCTTTGGAGCGGGAGAGGGGATGAGCAGTTCTTC
>TRBD2|TRBV24-1|-|TRBJ2-1
CATSDYTGLAGAAEQFF
TGTGCCACCAGTGACTACACTGGACTAGCGGGAGCGGCTGAGCAGTTCTTC
>TRBD1|TRBV29-1|-|TRBJ2-7
CSVMDRDLYEQYF
TGCAGCGTTATGGACAGGGACCTCTACGAGCAGTACTTC
>-|TRBV6-5|few|TRBJ1-4
CTSRGPYNEKLFF
TGTACTTCTCGGGGGCCCTACAATGAAAAACTGTTTTTT
>-|TRBV30|-|TRBJ2-7
CAWSSGIAYEQYF
TGTGCCTGGAGTTCAGGCATAGCCTACGAGCAGTACTTC
>TRBD2|TRBV20-1|-|TRBJ2-1
CSASAGGINNKQFF
TGCAGTGCCTCAGCGGGAGGGATTAACAATAAGCAGTTCTTC
>TRBD1|TRBV11-3|-|TRBJ2-5
CVSSKGTGTKGETQYF
TGTGTCAGCAGCAAAGGGACAGGCACAAAGGGGGAGACCCAGTACTTC
>TRBD1|TRBV6-1|-|TRBJ1-3
CASSAGTGPPYSGNIIYF
TGTGCCAGCAGCGCAGGGACAGGTCCTCCCTACTCTGGAAACATCATATATTTT
>-|TRBV4-2|many|TRBJ2-2
CASSQANNMPGELFF
TGTGCCAGCAGCCAAGCGAATAATATGCCCGGGGAGCTGTTTTTT
>-|TRBV7-8|few|TRBJ2-3
CASSLADRSTDTQYF
TGTGCCAGTAGCTTAGCCGACCGGAGTACAGATACGCAGTATTTT
>TRBD1|TRBV20-1|-|TRBJ1-1
CSAGDREGRNTEAFF
TGCAGTGCTGGCGACAGGGAGGGAAGGAACACTGAAGCTTTCTTT
>-|TRBV7-8|-|TRBJ1-4
CVSSGGGREKLFF
TGTGTCAGCAGCGGCGGGGGGCGGGAAAAACTGTTTTTT
>TRBD2|TRBV12-3/TRBV12-4|-|TRBJ2-1
CASRKTPRGGEGREQFF
TGTGCCAGCAGGAAAACCCCGCGGGGGGGCGAGGGACGTGAGCAGTTCTTC
>-|TRBV7-3|-|TRBJ2-2
CASRDYSGELFF
TGTGCCAGCAGAGACTATTCCGGGGAGCTGTTTTTT
>-|TRBV6-1|many|TRBJ1-5
CASSEAAGTQPQHF
TGTGCCAGCAGTGAAGCGGCAGGGACCCAGCCCCAGCATTTT
>TRBD1|TRBV28|-|TRBJ1-5
CASSSTGGNQPQHF
TGTGCCAGCAGTTCCACAGGGGGGAATCAGCCCCAGCATTTT
>-|TRBV11-2|-|TRBJ2-1
CASSVERKQFF
TGTGCCAGTAGCGTTGAAAGGAAGCAGTTCTTC
>-|TRBV7-2|-|TRBJ1-1
CVSSHGHQNTEAFF
TGTGTCAGCAGCCACGGACACCAGAACACTGAAGCTTTCTTT
>-|TRBV4-2|-|TRBJ2-7
CASSQGLPRRHYFYEQYF
TGTGCCAGCAGCCAAGGGCTCCCTCGCAGGCACTACTTCTACGAGCAGTACTTC
>-|TRBV20-1|-|TRBJ1-5
CSASTRGMFRGNQPQHF
TGCAGTGCTAGTACGCGGGGCATGTTTAGGGGCAATCAGCCCCAGCATTTT
>-|TRBV6-2/TRBV6-3|few|TRBJ1-1
CASSLPDRNTEAFF
TGTGCCAGCAGTCTCCCCGACAGGAACACTGAAGCTTTCTTT
>TRBD1|TRBV4-1|-|TRBJ2-1
CASSRGPGTGTYNEQSF
TGCGCCAGCAGCCGAGGCCCCGGGACAGGGACATACAATGAGCAGTCCTTC
>TRBD1|TRBV12-3/TRBV12-4|-|TRBJ1-3
CASSLDRGGPGNTIYF
TGTGCCAGCAGTTTGGACAGGGGAGGTCCTGGAAACACCATATATTTT
>TRBD1|TRBV12-3/TRBV12-4|few|TRBJ1-1
CASSLRGQGTEAFF
TGTGCCAGCAGTTTAAGGGGGCAGGGCACTGAAGCTTTCTTT
>-|TRBV12-3/TRBV12-4|-|TRBJ2-2
CASSLYRVLNTGELFF
TGTGCCAGCAGTCTCTACCGGGTCTTGAACACCGGGGAGCTGTTTTTT
>-|TRBV6-1|few|TRBJ2-3
CASSEQGRGTDTQYF
TGTGCCAGCAGTGAACAGGGGAGGGGCACAGATACGCAGTATTTT
>-|TRBV20-1|-|TRBJ1-2
CSASLFRDPCHGYTF
TGCAGTGCTAGTCTCTTCCGGGACCCCTGCCACGGTTACACCTTC
>-|TRBV20-1|-|TRBJ2-1
CSHDGALNYNEQFF
TGCAGCCACGACGGGGCCCTGAATTACAATGAGCAGTTCTTC
>-|TRBV6-2/TRBV6-3|few|TRBJ2-3
CASTYRVTDTQYF
TGTGCCAGCACCTACCGGGTCACAGATACGCAGTATTTT
>-|TRBV6-1|many|TRBJ2-7
CASSEAAGSYEQYF
TGTGCCAGCAGTGAAGCGGCCGGATCCTACGAGCAGTACTTC
>-|TRBV12-3/TRBV12-4|-|TRBJ2-5
CASSLWVGADSTQYF
TGTGCCAGCAGTTTATGGGTTGGCGCGGATTCGACCCAGTACTTC
>TRBD2|TRBV11-3|-|TRBJ2-1
CVSGLTSGTRNEQFF
TGTGTCAGCGGCCTCACTAGCGGGACAAGGAATGAGCAGTTCTTC
>-|TRBV20-1|-|TRBJ2-5
CSANMGYSSETQYF
TGCAGTGCAAACATGGGATACAGTTCGGAGACCCAGTACTTC
>-|TRBV4-1|once|TRBJ2-7
CASSLYKESSYEQYF
TGCGCCAGCAGCCTTTACAAAGAAAGCTCCTACGAGCAGTACTTC
>TRBD2|TRBV6-2/TRBV6-3|few|TRBJ2-3
CASSYGLAGGPGYF
TGTGCCAGCAGTTACGGTCTAGCGGGAGGGCCGGGGTATTTT
>-|TRBV11-2|many|TRBJ2-7
CASSLESASEQYF
TGTGCCAGCAGCTTAGAATCGGCGTCCGAGCAGTACTTC
>-|TRBV6-6|medium-sized|TRBJ1-4
CASTSQGGRGEKLFF
TGTGCCAGCACCTCCCAAGGGGGGAGAGGGGAAAAACTGTTTTTT
>-|TRBV11-3|-|TRBJ2-7
CASNLVQGPYKQYF
TGTGCCAGCAACTTAGTGCAGGGACCTTACAAGCAGTACTTC
>-|TRBV28|-|TRBJ2-3
CASSSPGGAGDTQNF
TGTGCCAGCAGTTCCCCTGGGGGGGCTGGAGATACGCAGAATTTT
>TRBD2|TRBV20-1|few|TRBJ2-7
CSASILGGPSGGSSYEQYF
TGCAGTGCCAGTATCTTGGGGGGGCCTAGCGGGGGGAGCTCCTACGAGCAGTACTTC
>-|TRBV11-3|-|TRBJ2-2
CVSSSTVRTGELLF
TGTGTCAGCAGCAGTACAGTGCGGACCGGGGAGCTGTTATTT
>TRBD2|TRBV29-1|-|TRBJ2-7
CSVIIRAGGPGDQYF
TGCAGCGTTATTATCCGGGCGGGAGGGCCTGGTGATCAGTACTTC
>-|TRBV12-3/TRBV12-4|-|TRBJ1-1
CANHEDHTEAFF
TGTGCCAACCACGAGGACCACACTGAAGCTTTCTTT
>-|TRBV7-9|-|TRBJ2-7
CASSLPGSFSYEQYF
TGTGCCAGCAGTCTCCCCGGATCCTTTTCCTACGAGCAGTACTTC
>-|TRBV4-3|-|TRBJ2-1
CTSSQGILGGDEQFF
TGCACCAGCAGCCAAGGTATCCTGGGAGGAGATGAGCAGTTCTTC
>-|TRBV11-2|-|TRBJ2-5
CASRLIGYQEIQYF
TGTGCCAGCAGGTTAATTGGCTACCAAGAGATCCAATACTTC
>-|TRBV6-6|many|TRBJ2-5
CASSYSSGYDYYQETQYF
TGTGCCAGCAGTTACTCGTCAGGGTACGACTACTACCAAGAGACCCAGTACTTC
>TRBD1|TRBV6-1|-|TRBJ1-4
CASSESAGGTALWKKLFF
TGTGCCAGCAGTGAATCAGCTGGGGGGACAGCCTTGTGGAAAAAACTGTTTTTT
>-|TRBV29-1|once|TRBJ1-1
CSVEGGTAETSF
TGCAGCGTTGAAGGTGGAACCGCTGAAACTTCCTTT
>-|TRBV12-3/TRBV12-4|-|TRBJ2-2
CASSHRVLGGELFF
TGTGCGAGCAGCCACAGGGTGCTTGGCGGGGAGCTGTTTTTT
>TRBD1|TRBV29-1|-|TRBJ1-2
CSVRQGAGYGYTF
TGCAGTGTTCGACAGGGGGCTGGCTATGGCTACACCTTC
>-|TRBV11-3|-|TRBJ1-5
CASSLGTFALPNQPLHF
TGTGCCAGCAGCTTGGGGACGTTCGCCCTGCCAAATCAACCCCTGCATTTT